The rows below give T cell receptor beta chains drawn from one sample of a study of Ad26.COV2.S vaccination and SARS-CoV-2 variants. Profiling relied on immunoSEQ multiplex PCR, and the TCRdb table lists in-frame clones only, not all of them. This sample yields about 250,000 clones, of which 87% are seen a single time; more than 2.5% belongs to the top ten. The sample here was peripheral blood, taken in a trial of Ad26.COV2.S vaccine versus placebo. These receptor sequences come from a person between 18 and 65 years old who received the Ad26.COV2.S COVID-19 vaccine or a placebo. CDR3s include the opening cysteine and the closing phenylalanine or tryptophan. The D gene is left open where the match is weak. Expanded clones are given a class, and other clones once, few, many or no size at all.

>-|TRBJ2-5|TRBV3-1/TRBV3-2|TRBD2
TGTGCCAGCAGCCAAGTCCTGCTAGCGGGGATGGAGACCCAGTACTTC
CASSQVLLAGMETQYF
>-|TRBJ2-6|TRBV6-1|TRBD1
TGTGCCAGCAGTGAAGCTTGGGGACAGGGCCTCTCTGGGGCCAACGTCCTGACTTTC
CASSEAWGQGLSGANVLTF
>-|TRBJ1-2|TRBV5-4|-
TGTGCCAGCAGCTCTACAGGGAAGGGGGGCTATGGCTACACCTTC
CASSSTGKGGYGYTF
>-|TRBJ1-2|TRBV29-1|TRBD1
TGCAGCGTTGGGAGGGGACAGGGGGGCTACACCTTC
CSVGRGQGGYTF
>few|TRBJ1-1|TRBV29-1|TRBD1
TGCAGCGTTGACGGTGGGACAGAGGCTGAAGCTTTCTTT
CSVDGGTEAEAFF
>-|TRBJ2-3|TRBV7-9|TRBD2
TGTGCCAGCCGCCCGTCACTAGCGGGAGATGGGGGCACAGATACGCAGTATTTT
CASRPSLAGDGGTDTQYF
>-|TRBJ2-7|TRBV7-2|-
TGTGCCAGCAGCTCCATTTCTACCTACGAGCAGTACTTC
CASSSISTYEQYF
>-|TRBJ2-3|TRBV3-1/TRBV3-2|-
TGTGCCAGCAGCCGGGGGAGTATCACAGATACGCAGTATTTT
CASSRGSITDTQYF
>once|TRBJ2-3|TRBV11-2|TRBD2
TGTGCCAGCAGAAGGACTAGCGGGGGGACGACAGATACGCAGTATTTT
CASRRTSGGTTDTQYF
>-|TRBJ1-6|TRBV7-9|-
TGTGCCAGCAGCGGGGGGGCTAATAATTCACCCCTCCACTTT
CASSGGANNSPLHF
>-|TRBJ2-5|TRBV4-2|TRBD1
TGTGCCAGCAGCATCGGACAGGGTCAGGAGACCCAGTACTTC
CASSIGQGQETQYF
>-|TRBJ2-1|TRBV27|TRBD2
TGTGCCAGCCCGGCTCGGGGAGGGTGGAGTAATGAGCAGTTCTTC
CASPARGGWSNEQFF
>-|TRBJ1-1|TRBV5-6|TRBD1
TGTGCCAGCAGCTTGGCAGGGGGCGATCGAACTGAAGCTTTCTTT
CASSLAGGDRTEAFF
>-|TRBJ2-1|TRBV7-9|-
TGTGCCAGCAGCCCCCATGGGGACGATGAGCAGTTCTTC
CASSPHGDDEQFF
>-|TRBJ2-3|TRBV27|-
TGTGCCAGCAGTCCCCGGTGGGATACGCAGTATTTT
CASSPRWDTQYF
>-|TRBJ2-1|TRBV2|TRBD2
TGTGCCAGCAGTGAAGGACTAGCGGGTCACAATGAGCAGTTCTTC
CASSEGLAGHNEQFF
>few|TRBJ1-6|TRBV30|-
TGTGCCTGGAGTGTGGTGGCGTCATACTCCTATAATTCACCCCTCCACTTT
CAWSVVASYSYNSPLHF
>once|TRBJ2-1|TRBV4-1|TRBD1
TGCGCCAGCAGCAGGACAGGGCTCGATGAGCAGTTCTTC
CASSRTGLDEQFF
>-|TRBJ2-1|TRBV4-3|-
TGCGCCAGCAGCCAAGATCGGAGTATTTACAATGAGCAGTTCTTC
CASSQDRSIYNEQFF
>-|TRBJ1-3|TRBV7-2|-
TGTGCCAGCAGCCAAGGGCCCGAATTAGGAAACACCATATATTTT
CASSQGPELGNTIYF
>-|TRBJ2-7|TRBV5-1|TRBD2
TGCGCCAGCAGCTTGGGGGAGGGCGCGGCCTACGAGCAGTACTTC
CASSLGEGAAYEQYF
>few|TRBJ1-6|TRBV6-4|TRBD1
TGTGCCAGCAGTGACTCTTACAGGGGGGATTCACCCCTCCACTTT
CASSDSYRGDSPLHF
>-|TRBJ1-1|TRBV5-1|TRBD1
TGCGCCAGCGGCATGTTAGGGGGCGCAGGCACTGAAGCTTTCTTT
CASGMLGGAGTEAFF
>few|TRBJ1-2|TRBV12-3/TRBV12-4|-
TGTGCCAGCAGTTTTGGCCCCAATGGCTACACCTTC
CASSFGPNGYTF
>few|TRBJ1-1|TRBV10-3|-
TGTGCCATCCGCCGGGGCGAGAACACTGAAGCTTTCTTT
CAIRRGENTEAFF
>-|TRBJ1-2|TRBV4-1|TRBD1
TGCGCCAGCAGCCATCCGGGACAGGGGTATGGCTACACCTTC
CASSHPGQGYGYTF
>-|TRBJ2-2|TRBV9|-
TGTGCCAGCAGCTTTCGACTAGTTCAAACCACCGGGGAGCTGTTTTTT
CASSFRLVQTTGELFF
>-|TRBJ2-3|TRBV5-5|-
TGTGCCAGCAGCTTGTATTACAGGGCATACCCCACAGATACGCAGTATTTT
CASSLYYRAYPTDTQYF
>-|TRBJ2-2|TRBV6-1|-
TGTGCCAGCAGTGAACCGACTAGTCCGAACACCGGGGAGCTGTTTTTT
CASSEPTSPNTGELFF
>-|TRBJ2-3|TRBV9|TRBD1
TGTGCCAGCAGCGTAACGACAGGGGGAAGCACAGATACGCAGTATTTT
CASSVTTGGSTDTQYF
>-|TRBJ2-7|TRBV2|-
TGTGCCAGCAGTTTAGACGGACTTTCCTACGAGCAGTACTTC
CASSLDGLSYEQYF
>-|TRBJ2-1|TRBV18|TRBD2
TGTGCCAGCTCCGAGGGACTAACCCACAATGAGCAGTTCTTC
CASSEGLTHNEQFF
>-|TRBJ1-2|TRBV12-5|TRBD1
TGTGCTAGTGGTTTCGGACAGGGAGCAGGGGGCTACACCTTC
CASGFGQGAGGYTF
>once|TRBJ2-6|TRBV18|-
TGTGCCAGCTCACCCGGCGTGGGCAGGGAGAGGTCTGGGGCCAACGTCCTGACTTTC
CASSPGVGRERSGANVLTF
>-|TRBJ2-1|TRBV14|-
TGTGCCAGCAGCCAAGTATCGGTTGAGCAGTTCTTC
CASSQVSVEQFF
>few|TRBJ1-6|TRBV11-2|-
TGTGCCAGCGGTCTCGGGTCCTATAATTCACCCCTCCACTTT
CASGLGSYNSPLHF
>-|TRBJ1-2|TRBV28|TRBD1
TGTGCCAGCAGTTCGACGGGACAGGGGAACTATGGCTACACCTTC
CASSSTGQGNYGYTF
>-|TRBJ2-7|TRBV5-1|TRBD1
TGCGCCAGCAGCCTGGGACAGGGTAGTTTCTACGAGCAGTACTTC
CASSLGQGSFYEQYF
>-|TRBJ2-7|TRBV11-2|-
TGTGCCAGCAGCCTGACTCCGACTAGCTCCTACGAGCAGTACTTC
CASSLTPTSSYEQYF
>-|TRBJ2-5|TRBV2|TRBD2
TGTGCCAGCAGTTCCAATAGCGGGGGGGCGGAGACCCAGTACTTC
CASSSNSGGAETQYF
>once|TRBJ1-5|TRBV6-6|TRBD1
TGTGCCAGCAGTTACGAAAGGGGGCTAAGTCAGCCCCAGCATTTT
CASSYERGLSQPQHF
>-|TRBJ1-2|TRBV30|-
TGTGCCTGGAGTGCCTCCTGGCCCTATGGCTACACCTTC
CAWSASWPYGYTF
>-|TRBJ2-3|TRBV7-9|-
TGTGCCAGCAGCTTAGGGGGACTTCACACCACAGATACGCAGTATTTT
CASSLGGLHTTDTQYF
>-|TRBJ1-2|TRBV6-5|-
TGTGCCAGCAGTTACCGGGGGTTTTACGGCTACACCTTC
CASSYRGFYGYTF
>-|TRBJ2-2|TRBV19|-
TGTGCCAGTAGTATTCAGAACACCGGGGAGCTGTTTTTT
CASSIQNTGELFF
>many|TRBJ2-2|TRBV6-2/TRBV6-3|-
TGTGCCAGCAGTTACGCGGTGATATATCCGACCGGGGAGCTGTTTTTT
CASSYAVIYPTGELFF
>-|TRBJ2-7|TRBV7-2|TRBD1
TGTGCCAGCAGCTGGGGATACCGACAGGGGCCGAGCTCCTACGAGCAGTACTTC
CASSWGYRQGPSSYEQYF
>-|TRBJ1-2|TRBV20-1|-
TGCAGTGCTAGTTGGGTCGCGGAGGGTGGCTACACCTTC
CSASWVAEGGYTF
>few|TRBJ1-5|TRBV16|-
TGTGCCAGCAGCGATCCCCGTCAGCCCCAGCATTTT
CASSDPRQPQHF
>-|TRBJ2-7|TRBV5-1|-
TGCGCCAGCAGCTTCTCGGCAGGGATATCCTACGAGCAGTACTTC
CASSFSAGISYEQYF
>-|TRBJ2-2|TRBV6-5|TRBD1
TGTGCCAGCAGTTACGAACAGGGGATCCGGGAGCTGTTTTTT
CASSYEQGIRELFF
>-|TRBJ1-5|TRBV19|-
TGTGCCAGTAGTATAGTGGCAGGGGTCGGTCAGCCCCAGCATTTT
CASSIVAGVGQPQHF
>few|TRBJ2-7|TRBV3-1/TRBV3-2|TRBD2
TGTGCCAGCAGCCGGGGACTAGCGGGGGACGAGCAGTACTTC
CASSRGLAGDEQYF
>-|TRBJ2-3|TRBV5-5|TRBD2
TGTGCCAGCAGCTTGGGGCTAGCGGGAGGGCCAGGCACAGATACGCAGTATTTT
CASSLGLAGGPGTDTQYF
>-|TRBJ2-1|TRBV2|-
TGTGCCAGCAGCTATAACAATGAGCAGTTCTTC
CASSYNNEQFF
>-|TRBJ1-3|TRBV28|TRBD1
TGTGCCAGCAGTTTAGCAGGGGGTTCTGGAAACACCATATATTTT
CASSLAGGSGNTIYF
>-|TRBJ1-1|TRBV28|-
TGTGCCAGCGGGGGGCAGCCGAACACTGAAGCTTTCTTT
CASGGQPNTEAFF
>-|TRBJ1-5|TRBV9|TRBD1
TGTGCCAGCAGCGCCGGGACAGGCAATCAGCCCCAGCATTTT
CASSAGTGNQPQHF
>-|TRBJ1-2|TRBV19|TRBD1
TGTGCCAGTAAGGAAGGGGGCCGCGGCTACACCTTC
CASKEGGRGYTF
>-|TRBJ2-2|TRBV6-1|-
TGTGCCAGCAGTGAAGCGTTCCCGGGAGCCACGAACACCGGGGAGCTGTTTTTT
CASSEAFPGATNTGELFF